The 23 T cell receptor beta chains reported below all come from one sample, sequenced in a study of blood T cell repertoires in COVID-19 (dated by TCRdb to 2020 to 2021). Library prep was done by the immunoSEQ multiplex PCR assay. TCRdb retrieved this table from immuneACCESS and kept in-frame rearrangements only. Not all clones are present; in checked studies, unresolved V genes account for under half, and no reason is known for the remainder. The sample table records tens of thousands of clones; 80% to 85% of these occur just once. In total, the top ten clones hold under 30% of the sample. The sequencing sample was made of peripheral blood. The receptors shown here come from a human donor in a cohort sampled during active COVID-19.

This rearrangement joins TRBV18 to TRBJ1-1, with 8 bases matching TRBD1. This CDR3 has 14 amino acids. The V gene's germline CDR1 is KGHSH and CDR2 LQKENI. The junction had 7 bases not matched to a gene; V was cut back by 6 bases and J by 4 bases. The CDR3 DNA reads TGTGCCAGCTCGCTCCAGGGGGCCGGCACTGAAGCTTTCTTT. Translation gives CASSLQGAGTEAFF.

In this sample, this clone turned up once. V usage is TRBV4-1 and J usage is TRBJ1-5; the D is unclear. Trimming removed 1 base from V and 7 bases from J, with 8 bases in between. Germline CDR1 is MGHRA and CDR2 is YSYEKL. The CDR3 has 13 residues. DNA for the CDR3: TGCGCCAGCAGCCAAGGCCTCGGGCAGCCCCAGCATTTT. Encoded protein: CASSQGLGQPQHF.

The chain has TRBV9 and TRBJ2-7, with D tentatively TRBD2 (6 bases). The CDR3 covers 14 residues. The germline CDR1 and CDR2 sequences are SGDLS and YYNGEE. The V and J ends lost 0 bases and 4 bases respectively, with 11 bases between them. The CDR3 here is CASSVEEEGYEQYF. DNA of the CDR3: TGTGCCAGCAGCGTAGAGGAGGAGGGGTACGAGCAGTACTTC.

This chain links TRBV7-9 with TRBJ2-3, with a tentative D call TRBD2 (6 bases). Per the germline V gene, CDR1 is SEHNR and CDR2 is FQNEAQ (reference sequence). The V gene lost 4 bases and the J gene lost 7 bases, with 15 bases spanning the gap. This CDR3 spans 14 amino acids. The CDR3 is CASSYGGQGNTQYF. CDR3 in DNA: TGTGCCAGCAGCTACGGGGGTCAGGGTAATACGCAGTATTTT.

The chain uses TRBV10-3 and TRBJ1-1, with unresolved D. Germline assignment: CDR1 ENHRY and CDR2 SYGVKD. The V gene lost 0 bases and the J gene lost 5 bases, with 16 bases spanning the gap. This CDR3 has 16 amino acids. The CDR3 loop is CAISESPWIPGTEAFF. In DNA, the CDR3 is TGTGCCATCAGTGAGTCCCCATGGATCCCCGGGACTGAAGCTTTCTTT.

This clone was counted a few times. The CDR3 region has the DNA TGCAGCGCTGTTGCCGGGACAGAGTATTCACCCCTCCACTTT. Translation gives CSAVAGTEYSPLHF. The gene calls are TRBV29-1 and TRBJ1-6; 7 bases map to TRBD1. With 7 bases clipped from V and 8 bases from J, the junction kept 11 bases outside the gene matches. CDR1 and CDR2 (germline): SQVTM, ANQGSEA. The CDR3 is 14 amino acids.

This chain's CDR3 is CASSRGGNTIYF. In nucleotides, the CDR3 is TGTGCCAGCAGTCGCGGTGGAAACACCATATATTTT. The V gene is TRBV12-3 or TRBV12-4, the J gene TRBJ1-3; D gene unclear. V was cut by 5 bases and J by 3 bases, with 5 bases left in between. The CDR3 is 12 residues long.

J is TRBJ2-3 and V is TRBV7-2; 11 bases line up with TRBD1. The CDR3 has 14 residues. V gave up 5 bases and J gave up 7 bases; unmatched junction bases: 5. Germline assignment: CDR1 SGHTA and CDR2 FQGNSA. CDR3 sequence (DNA): TGTGCCAGCAGCGAGGACAGGGGGCCATATACGCAGTATTTT. Translating it yields CASSEDRGPYTQYF.

This clone was seen only a few times. The rearrangement uses TRBV28 and TRBJ1-5; tentative D call: TRBD1 (5 bases). The germline gives CDR1 MDHEN, CDR2 SYDVKM. The V end was cut by 6 bases, the J end by 7 bases, with 10 bases between. The CDR3 extends over 12 amino acids. The chain's CDR3 is CASRGPSQPQHF. The CDR3 nucleotides are TGTGCCAGCAGGGGGCCTTCCCAGCCCCAGCATTTT.

This clone has a handful of counts. This chain connects TRBV21-1 to TRBJ2-3; the D call TRBD1 from the table was never checked on the DNA. TRBV21-1 is termed a pseudogene. CDR3 length: 15 amino acids. CDR3 residues: CASSNWPYLTDTQYF. CDR3 in DNA: TGTGCCAGCAGCAACTGGCCGTACCTCACAGATACGCAGTATTTT.

This sequence joins TRBV5-1 and TRBJ1-1; the match to TRBD1 covers 9 bases. The J segment lost 4 bases and the V segment lost 4 bases, leaving 5 bases of the junction unmatched. Germline values: CDR1 SGHRS, CDR2 YFSETQ. The CDR3 is 14 residues long. The CDR3 is CASSPSTGGTEAFF. The DNA for the CDR3 is TGCGCCAGCAGCCCGTCGACAGGGGGCACTGAAGCTTTCTTT.

This clone was detected only a few times. The genes are TRBV5-1 and TRBJ1-5, with D possibly being TRBD1 (6 bases). The germline V gene encodes CDR1 SGHRS and CDR2 YFSETQ. The V gene lost 4 bases and the J gene lost 3 bases, with 11 bases spanning the gap. This CDR3 is 14 amino acids long. In DNA, the CDR3 is TGCGCCAGCAGCACCGGACAGAACAATCAGCCCCAGCATTTT. Encoded protein: CASSTGQNNQPQHF.

The V and J genes are TRBV14 and TRBJ2-7; a possible D gene is TRBD2 (6 bases). Germline V CDR1 and CDR2: SGHDN, FVKESK. The ends were cut back, 0 bases at V and 2 bases at J, with 11 bases in the middle. The CDR3 totals 15 residues. CDR3 nucleotides: TGTGCCAGCAGCCAAGAGTGGAGGGCCACCTACGAGCAGTACTTC. It encodes CASSQEWRATYEQYF.

The chain is built from TRBV5-1 and TRBJ2-3; 7 nucleotides match TRBD2. The CDR3 runs 14 residues. The V gene end was trimmed by 3 bases and the J gene end by 3 bases; junction bases not matched to a gene: 4. Germline V lookup: CDR1 SGHRS, CDR2 YFSETQ. The CDR3 reads CASSWLADTDTQYF. Written as DNA, the CDR3 is TGCGCCAGCAGCTGGCTAGCGGATACAGATACGCAGTATTTT.

The chain has TRBV2 and TRBJ2-7; D is undetermined. The CDR3 loop spans 11 amino acids. From germline, CDR1 is SNHLY and CDR2 FYNNEI. V was cut by 7 bases and J by 4 bases, with 8 bases left in between. CDR3 nucleotide sequence: TGTGCCAGCACCCCCCGGTACGAGCAGTACTTC. Its protein is CASTPRYEQYF.

V and J are TRBV6-6 and TRBJ1-1; no firm D call. Trimming removed 3 bases at V and 0 bases at J, with 11 bases between. CDR3 length equals 15 residues. Looked up from germline, CDR1 is MNHNY and CDR2 is SVGAGI (reference sequence). CDR3 coding DNA: TGTGCCAGCAGTTATGGAGGGAGCATGAACACTGAAGCTTTCTTT. As protein: CASSYGGSMNTEAFF.

The chain links TRBV14 to TRBJ2-3, with D unclear. There are 13 residues in the CDR3. The V end lost 0 bases, the J end lost 5 bases, and 6 bases lay between the germline ends. Germline V gene data show CDR1 as SGHDN and CDR2 as FVKESK. The CDR3 nucleotides are TGTGCCAGCAGCCAAGAGAGGTTAGATACGCAGTATTTT. Encoded protein: CASSQERLDTQYF. The variable domain in full, completed from reference TRBV14 and TRBJ2-3, reads EAGVTQFPSHSVIEKGQTVTLRCDPISGHDNLYWYRRVMGKEIKFLLHFVKESKQDESGMPNNRFLAERTGGTYSTLKVQPAELEDSGVYFCASSQERLDTQYFGPGTRLTVL.

The chain links TRBV4-1 to TRBJ1-3; D is unresolved. V lost 0 bases, J lost 2 bases, and 11 bases lay in between. From germline, CDR1 is MGHRA and CDR2 YSYEKL. The CDR3 has 16 amino acids. In DNA, the CDR3 is TGCGCCAGCAGCCAAGATTTATTCTCTGCTGGAAACACCATATATTTT. This gives the protein CASSQDLFSAGNTIYF.

The rearrangement links TRBV5-4 to TRBJ1-2; a possible D gene is TRBD1 (5 bases). The CDR3 is made up of 11 amino acids. V was pared by 4 bases and J by 4 bases, with 5 bases between. The germline V gene has CDR1 SGHNT and CDR2 YYREEE (reference sequence). In DNA form, the CDR3 reads TGTGCCAGCAGCAGGGGCTATGGCTACACCTTC. Translating it yields CASSRGYGYTF. Full variable domain (outside the CDR3, taken from reference TRBV5-4 and TRBJ1-2): ETGVTQSPTHLIKTRGQQVTLRCSSQSGHNTVSWYQQALGQGPQFIFQYYREEENGRGNFPPRFSGLQFPNYSSELNVNALELDDSALYLCASSRGYGYTFGSGTRLTVV.

This chain joins TRBV7-3 and TRBJ1-1; tentative D call: TRBD1 (5 bases). CDR3 length: 14 amino acids. Trimming left V 5 bases short and J 4 bases short, with 14 bases between. Germline CDR1 and CDR2: SGHTA and FQGTGA. CDR3 residues: CASSLLGGGTEAFF. The CDR3 coding sequence is TGTGCCAGCAGCCTCTTGGGGGGGGGCACTGAAGCTTTCTTT.

The gene calls are TRBV5-5 and TRBJ2-1; D gene uncertain. CDR3 size: 16 residues. Germline lookup yields CDR1 SGHKS and CDR2 YYEKEE (reference sequence). With 0 bases removed from V and 4 bases from J, the gap between germline ends came to 14 bases. The CDR3 reads CASSLAAARKYNEQFF. CDR3 coding DNA: TGTGCCAGCAGCTTGGCCGCGGCTAGGAAGTACAATGAGCAGTTCTTC.

The rearrangement links TRBV7-2 to TRBJ2-2, with 11 bases identical to TRBD2. CDR1 is SGHTA, CDR2 FQGNSA, per germline. J gave up 0 bases and V 4 bases, and 7 bases lay outside the gene matches. This CDR3 is 18 amino acids long. CDR3 coding DNA: TGTGCCAGCAGCTCTCCTACTAGCGGGGGTACGAACACCGGGGAGCTGTTTTTT. This encodes CASSSPTSGGTNTGELFF.

The chain employs TRBV27 and TRBJ2-7; D perhaps matches TRBD2 (6 bases). This CDR3 is built from 15 residues. Trimming left V 3 bases short and J 5 bases short, with 17 bases between. Germline V CDR1 and CDR2: MNHEY, SMNVEV (reference sequence). Here the CDR3 reads CASSFFRRGVNEQYF. CDR3 nucleotide sequence: TGTGCCAGCAGTTTCTTTCGGCGGGGTGTCAACGAGCAGTACTTC.